This TCR beta chain was retrieved from a study of cytomegalovirus exposure and HLA in healthy donors. Use of 60 Vbeta and 13 Jbeta primers characterized the PCR. Only in-frame clones appear in the TCRdb table, and some are missing; sequencing was by immunoSEQ multiplex PCR. Of about 300,000 clones in the sample, 86% were seen once. Donors showed nominal health when sampled, although they likely had unrecorded immune exposures. CDR3 length: 16 residues. CDR1 is SNHLY and CDR2 is FYNNEI in the germline V gene. The source of this sequence is a man aged 35 to 55 in good health and CMV-seropositive. The specimen sequenced was PBMCs. The V and J genes are TRBV2 and TRBJ2-5; 10 positions agree with TRBD1. The DNA end is more similar to TRBJ2-7, so the J call may be wrong. CDR3 nucleotide sequence: TGTGCCAGCAGTACACCTCCGGGACAGGGGAGCTACGAGCAGTACTTC. The encoded protein is CASSTPPGQGSYEQYF.